The subject of this entry is one T cell receptor (beta chain). Its antigen remains unidentified. The data originate from a study of T cells in Graves' hyperthyroidism and ophthalmopathy. Notes on the study in general: Most expanded thyroid clonotypes above 0.001 recurred in blood.

When ophthalmopathy did not progress within 18 months, Graves' hyperthyroidism was considered stable. Hyperthyroidism was newly diagnosed in patients aged 18 to 65 (duration under 2 months). It was RNA transcripts that yielded the amplified TCR beta CDR3 regions. The study used the HTBI primer set for a first-round RT-PCR of the TCR CDR3. Using its own MiXCR run on the multiplex PCR reads, TCRdb lists one record per CDR3 protein. This sample carries approximately 640,000 distinct CDR3 sequences, roughly 17% of them seen once, and the ten largest clones take 15% to 18%. The receptor was derived from a middle-aged man with Graves' hyperthyroidism. The material sequenced was blood.

In nucleotides, the CDR3 is TGTGCCAGCAGTCCCGGACCGCCTGTTGAGCAGTTCTTC. This gives the protein CASSPGPPVEQFF. This chain uses TRBV27 with TRBJ2-1; D is ambiguous. Germline values: CDR1 MNHEY, CDR2 SMNVEV (reference sequence). The CDR3 length is 13 residues. Trimming stripped 5 bases from V and 9 bases from J, with 14 bases between.